This T cell receptor (beta chain) was profiled in a study of patients and donors after allogeneic stem cell transplantation. TCRdb ran MiXCR on the RT-PCR reads and lists one entry per CDR3 protein. This sample has about 57,000 distinct CDR3 sequences, with roughly 14% found just once. This TCR was sampled from a human donor who was either an allogeneic HSCT recipient or a stem cell or donor lymphocyte infusion donor (not recorded which). It is not recorded whose cells these are; they may come from a transplant donor. Sequences were obtained from blood, either unsorted or a sorted T cell fraction (not recorded which).

The CDR3 nucleotides read TGTGCCAGCACACGTCGGGGAAACACCGGGGAGCTGTTTTTT. Translated: CASTRRGNTGELFF. The chain recombines TRBV11-3 with TRBJ2-2, with TRBD2 as a possible D gene (5 bases). Looked up from germline, CDR1 is SGHNT and CDR2 is YENEEA. This CDR3 is 14 amino acids long. The germline V and J ends were trimmed by 7 bases and 2 bases, with 11 bases remaining between them.